This T cell receptor beta chain was found in a study of T-cell memory formation after mild COVID-19. Across the whole study: Clustering of TCRs was largely donor specific.

In germline, CDR1 is MNHEY, CDR2 SVGAGI. V shed 5 bases and J 13 bases; nucleotides not matched to a gene: 8. The CDR3 spans 12 residues. It was 5'RACE with constant-segment primers that produced the TCR alpha and TCR beta cDNA libraries, which carried sample barcodes and UMIs. TCRdb analysed the 5' RACE reads with MiXCR anew, one entry per CDR3 protein. The sample lists roughly 510,000 distinct CDR3 sequences, 17% occurring once. Study results and caveats: Pre-infection memory harbored some responding clones, suggesting cross-reactive memory joined.

This clonotype showed up just a few times. The antigen remains unidentified. The sequencing sample was made of PBMCs or a T cell subset sorted from them (not recorded which). The receptor's source is an adult woman who had mild COVID-19 (a few samples of this study predate the infection). Cell type and time point are not known. The rearrangement joins TRBV6-5 to TRBJ1-1, with 9 bases that match TRBD1. The CDR3 sequence is CASSPQDRGVFF. The CDR3 coding sequence is TGTGCCAGCAGTCCCCAGGACAGGGGAGTTTTCTTT.